Reported below is one T cell receptor (beta chain). What it binds is not known. TCRdb re-analyzed the 5' RACE reads; it lists each CDR3 protein once, without DNA. The listing contains some 140,000 distinct CDR3 sequences. This specimen comes from a study of T cells expressing NK-cell markers. On the study more broadly: In the group of eight sequenced donors, seven were HCMV-seropositive and one was seronegative. Study-level results: Four of the donors also had these clonotypes leading their CD3+CD56-NKG2C+ fraction. For 5 to 7 donors, the dominant NKG2C+ clonotypes made up about 1.0-7.5% of their CD8+ T cells.

Sequenced: blood T cells: a sorted CD56 or NKG2C T cell subset, CD4+ or CD8+ T cells, or bulk PBMC T cells (not recorded which). This clonotype originated in a woman between 50 and 59 years old in good health.

This CDR3 reads CASSLGQPTNTEAFF. The rearrangement joins TRBV11-2 to TRBJ1-1; TCRdb returns TRBD1, unconfirmable since there is no DNA. The germline CDR1 and CDR2 sequences are SGHAT and FQNNGV. CDR3 length: 15 amino acids.